Below, 5 T cell receptor beta chains from the same sample are listed, as sequenced in a study of vaccination and CD4 T cells after COVID-19. The Oncomine TCR Beta short-read assay was what sequenced the DNA obtained from cultured CD4+ T cells. TCRdb re-derived calls from the PCR reads in MiXCR, one entry per CDR3 protein. The sample lists 20,000 to 25,000 distinct CDR3 sequences, around 40% occurring once. No antigen is known for these receptors. Treatment given: approximately 11-day PBMC culture with coronavirus spike peptide pools or control peptides (ViraFEST assay). The specimen was CD4+ T cells from blood, cultured in vitro, collected before SARS-CoV-2 vaccination. All receptors derive from a human donor who had recovered from COVID-19.

This chain connects TRBV27 to TRBJ1-6; the D is unclear. V was trimmed by 2 bases and J by 6 bases, leaving 11 bases between them. The CDR3 has 15 residues. Germline CDR1 reads MNHEY; CDR2 reads SMNVEV (reference sequence). The CDR3 region is CASSLGGNINSPLHF. CDR3 DNA: TGTGCCAGCAGTTTAGGAGGGAATATTAATTCACCCCTCCACTTT.

The rearrangement links TRBV12-5 to TRBJ1-1, with TRBD1 identical over 11 bases. Trimming at V came to 5 bases and at J to 3 bases, leaving 8 bases not matched to a gene. Germline lookup yields CDR1 LGHNT and CDR2 FRNRAP. The CDR3 loop spans 16 amino acids. In DNA form, the CDR3 reads TGTGCTAGTGGTCTGGACAGGGGGCCCCGAGACACTGAAGCTTTCTTT. Protein product: CASGLDRGPRDTEAFF. The whole variable domain, filled in from reference TRBV12-5 and TRBJ1-1, reads DARVTQTPRHKVTEMGQEVTMRCQPILGHNTVFWYRQTMMQGLELLAYFRNRAPLDDSGMPKDRFSAEMPDATLATLKIQPSEPRDSAVYFCASGLDRGPRDTEAFFGQGTRLTVV.

The chain combines TRBV5-3 with TRBJ2-1; 9 nucleotides match TRBD1. TRBV5-3 is labeled an ORF, and its function is uncertain. The V gene end was trimmed by 4 bases and the J gene end by 4 bases; junction bases not matched to a gene: 6. The CDR3 sequence is 15 residues long. The CDR3 region has the DNA TGTGCCAGAAGCCACAGACAGGGGGAGTACAATGAGCAGTTCTTC. It codes for CARSHRQGEYNEQFF.

This chain links TRBV20-1 with TRBJ1-2, with D hard to call. From germline, CDR1 is DFQATT and CDR2 SNEGSKA (reference sequence). CDR3 length equals 12 residues. The ends were cut back, 3 bases at V and 4 bases at J, with 9 bases in the middle. The CDR3 spells CSASRRIYGYTF. CDR3 coding DNA: TGCAGTGCTAGTCGGCGGATCTATGGCTACACCTTC.

This clonotype was seen more than once but under ten times. The chain links TRBV6-1 to TRBJ2-7; D remains unclear. The CDR3 has 12 amino acids. V shed 5 bases and J shed 3 bases, with 8 bases lying between them. CDR1 is MNHNS, CDR2 SASEGT, per germline. The CDR3 coding sequence is TGTGCCAGCAGTAAGGATGACTACGAGCAGTACTTC. This encodes CASSKDDYEQYF.